These 30 T cell receptor beta chains were sequenced from one sample in a study of blood T cell repertoires in COVID-19. Repertoires were generated with immunoSEQ multiplex PCR, while TCRdb's copy carries only in-frame clones and drops some. The profile shows roughly 20,000 clones, about nine tenths of them singletons. Sequencing input: peripheral blood. The receptors were sampled from a human donor in a cohort sampled during active COVID-19.

The chain links TRBV18 to TRBJ2-5, with D possibly TRBD1 on 5 matching bases. The CDR3 extends over 14 amino acids. V lost 4 bases and J 4 bases, leaving 13 bases between the germline ends. Per the germline V gene, CDR1 is KGHSH and CDR2 is LQKENI. CDR3 residues: CASSLGALTETQYF. DNA for the CDR3: TGTGCCAGCTCACTTGGGGCTCTCACAGAGACCCAGTACTTC.

The chain has TRBV19 and TRBJ2-1; 7 bases are a match to TRBD2. Germline assignment: CDR1 LNHDA and CDR2 SQIVND (reference sequence). V lost 4 bases and J lost 13; bases outside the gene matches: 10. This CDR3 has 13 amino acids. In DNA, the CDR3 is TGTGCCAGTAGTACAGGACTAGGCGGGGACCAGTTCTTC. It yields the protein CASSTGLGGDQFF.

About this clone itself: Other nucleotide sequences from this sample produce the same CDR3. V and J are TRBV5-1 and TRBJ1-1; D gene uncertain. This CDR3 contains 13 residues. V gave up 0 bases and J gave up 4 bases, with 7 bases separating them. Germline CDR1 is SGHRS and CDR2 is YFSETQ. This CDR3 reads CASSLGQATEAFF. The CDR3 DNA reads as TGCGCCAGCAGCTTGGGGCAGGCCACTGAAGCTTTCTTT.

The V gene is TRBV6-1, the J gene TRBJ1-1; D not certain. The CDR3 length is 13 residues. CDR1 MNHNS and CDR2 SASEGT come from the germline V gene. V dropped 2 bases and J dropped 1 base, with 5 bases sitting between them. CDR3 nucleotides: TGTGCCAGCAGTGAATACGGGAACACTGAAGCTTTCTTT. It encodes CASSEYGNTEAFF.

CDR3 DNA: TGTGCCAGCAGCGTTGTAATAGCGGGGGCTCAAGAGACCCAGTACTTC. Its translation: CASSVVIAGAQETQYF. V gene TRBV7-9 combines with J gene TRBJ2-5; 9 bases fit TRBD2. The CDR3 is made up of 16 amino acids. The trim removed 5 bases at V and 2 bases at J, leaving 9 bases unmatched. Germline V gene lookup returns CDR1 SEHNR and CDR2 FQNEAQ (reference sequence). The entire variable domain, with the rest obtained from reference TRBV7-9 and TRBJ2-5, is as follows: DTGVSQNPRHKITKRGQNVTFRCDPISEHNRLYWYRQTLGQGPEFLTYFQNEAQLEKSRLLSDRFSAERPKGSFSTLEIQRTEQGDSAMYLCASSVVIAGAQETQYFGPGTRLLVL.

The chain employs TRBV10-3 and TRBJ2-2; TRBD1 aligns across 7 bases. Per the germline V gene, CDR1 is ENHRY and CDR2 is SYGVKD. The length of the CDR3 is 16 residues. V lost 3 bases and J lost 0; bases outside the gene matches: 4. CDR3 amino acids: CAISDRQGPNTGELFF. The DNA of the CDR3 is TGTGCCATCAGTGACAGACAGGGACCGAACACCGGGGAGCTGTTTTTT.

The chain's CDR3 is CASSQFAGDENTIYF. The CDR3 DNA reads as TGCGCCAGCAGCCAATTTGCAGGGGATGAAAACACCATATATTTT. The chain is built from TRBV4-1 and TRBJ1-3; TRBD1 might be the D (6 bases). The CDR3 contains 15 residues. Trimming cost V 2 bases and J 6 bases, with 14 bases left between them. From germline, CDR1 is MGHRA and CDR2 YSYEKL.

This chain connects TRBV7-8 to TRBJ2-5, with D perhaps TRBD1 (6 bases). V was trimmed by 4 bases and J by 3 bases, leaving 21 bases between them. The CDR3 totals 17 residues. CDR1 SGHVS and CDR2 FQNEAQ come from the germline V gene. DNA of the CDR3: TGTGCCAGCAGCTCCCGAGGGTCGGACAGATTTGAAGAGACCCAGTACTTC. Residues: CASSSRGSDRFEETQYF.

The V and J genes are TRBV18 and TRBJ2-1; D is perhaps TRBD2 (5 bases). The CDR3 extends over 13 amino acids. Germline assignment: CDR1 KGHSH and CDR2 LQKENI. The V end lost 3 bases, the J end lost 8 bases, and 11 bases lay between the germline ends. CDR3 residues: CASSPRIGDEQFF. CDR3 in DNA: TGTGCCAGCTCACCTCGCATCGGGGATGAGCAGTTCTTC.

The rearrangement links TRBV18 to TRBJ2-2, with 8 bases fitting TRBD2. The J segment lost 6 bases and the V segment lost 3 bases, leaving 9 bases of the junction unmatched. The CDR3 extends over 16 amino acids. Germline V lookup: CDR1 KGHSH, CDR2 LQKENI. CDR3 protein: CASSPVIAGTPGELFF. CDR3 DNA sequence: TGTGCCAGCTCACCTGTAATAGCGGGGACACCCGGGGAGCTGTTTTTT.

The genes are TRBV6-1 and TRBJ2-7; possible D gene TRBD1, 5 bases. With 2 bases removed from V and 2 bases from J, the gap between germline ends came to 10 bases. CDR1 and CDR2 (germline): MNHNS, SASEGT. The CDR3 has 14 amino acids. This CDR3 is CASSEQGETYEQYF. The DNA of the CDR3 is TGTGCCAGCAGTGAACAGGGTGAAACCTACGAGCAGTACTTC.

The chain recombines TRBV7-2 with TRBJ2-5; TRBD2 matches 11 bases. In germline, CDR1 is SGHTA, CDR2 FQGNSA. The CDR3 is 17 residues long. The J segment lost 4 bases and the V segment lost 6 bases, leaving 13 bases of the junction unmatched. The CDR3 bases are TGTGCCAGCAGGTCCCAAGTTCTAGCGGGGGGACGAGAGACCCAGTACTTC. It encodes CASRSQVLAGGRETQYF.

The chain has TRBV5-1 and TRBJ2-5; TRBD1 matches 9 bases. From germline, CDR1 is SGHRS and CDR2 YFSETQ. Trimming at V came to 3 bases and at J to 2 bases, leaving 2 bases not matched to a gene. The CDR3 contains 14 residues. CDR3 sequence: CASSWGTGQETQYF. For the CDR3, the DNA is TGCGCCAGCAGCTGGGGGACAGGGCAAGAGACCCAGTACTTC.

This clone was seen only a few times. V usage is TRBV30 and J usage is TRBJ2-1, with TRBD1 as a possible D gene (6 bases). Germline CDR1 and CDR2: GTSNPN and SVGIG (reference sequence). V was shortened by 5 bases and J by 5 bases, with 10 bases between the two germline ends. This CDR3 has 12 amino acids. DNA of the CDR3: TGTGCCTGGGGGAGACAGGACAATGAGCAGTTCTTC. Its protein product is CAWGRQDNEQFF.

The chain combines TRBV3-1 (or the pseudogene TRBV3-2) with TRBJ1-1; D is uncertain. Deletions cut 4 bases from V and 5 bases from J, with 11 bases between. CDR3 size: 13 residues. Germline CDR1 and CDR2: LGHDT and YNNKEL (reference sequence). In DNA, the CDR3 is TGTGCCAGCAGCCTTGGAGGGTCGACTGAAGCTTTCTTT. It is translated as CASSLGGSTEAFF.

The chain couples TRBV3-1 (or the pseudogene TRBV3-2) to TRBJ1-1, with 10 bases lining up with TRBD1. The CDR3 runs 14 residues. The ends lost 1 base at V and 5 bases at J; junction bases unmatched: 1. Germline loops: CDR1 LGHDT, CDR2 YNNKEL (reference sequence). This CDR3 reads CASSQGTGGTEAFF. CDR3 nucleotides: TGTGCCAGCAGCCAAGGGACAGGGGGAACTGAAGCTTTCTTT.

This clone has only one observation. The chain couples TRBV13 to TRBJ1-2, with D maybe TRBD1 (6 bases). V was trimmed by 5 bases and J by 12 bases, leaving 19 bases between them. The CDR3 consists of 13 residues. Germline V lookup: CDR1 PRHDT, CDR2 FYEKMQ (reference sequence). This chain's CDR3 is CASSPEGVGGDTF. In DNA form, the CDR3 reads TGTGCCAGCAGCCCAGAGGGAGTAGGGGGGGACACCTTC.

The chain combines TRBV6-4 with TRBJ2-2; no clear D gene. CDR3 length equals 13 residues. Between the trimmed V and J ends, which lost 0 bases and 4 bases, there was a span of 3 bases. Germline V lookup: CDR1 MRHNA, CDR2 SNTAGT. Written as DNA, the CDR3 is TGTGCCAGCAGTGACTCCTCCACCGGGGAGCTGTTTTTT. This encodes CASSDSSTGELFF.

This sequence joins TRBV6-5 and TRBJ2-1; 7 positions agree with TRBD1. Germline lookup yields CDR1 MNHEY and CDR2 SVGAGI. The CDR3 contains 16 residues. J was trimmed by 6 bases and V by 1 base; bases with no gene match: 9. The CDR3 nucleotides read TGTGCCAGCAGTTACTACGGGACAGCCCTCATCAATGAGCAGTTCTTC. Residues: CASSYYGTALINEQFF.

In its sample, this clone was seen once. The chain carries TRBV7-7 and TRBJ2-1; 8 nucleotides match TRBD2. The CDR3 runs to 14 residues. Germline-derived CDR1 and CDR2 are SSHAT and FNYEAQ (reference sequence). V was clipped by 2 bases and J by 9 bases; unmatched bases: 6. The CDR3 region is CASSLTSRGGEQFF. In nucleotides, the CDR3 is TGTGCCAGCAGCTTAACCTCCCGGGGGGGTGAGCAGTTCTTC.

This chain joins TRBV11-2 and TRBJ1-2, with D possibly TRBD1 on 5 matching bases. Germline CDR1 SGHAT, CDR2 FQNNGV. V was pared by 2 bases and J by 5 bases, with 12 bases between. The CDR3 has 14 amino acids. CDR3 in amino acids: CASSLLTGPYGYTF. The CDR3 DNA follows: TGTGCCAGCAGCTTACTTACAGGACCGTATGGCTACACCTTC.

The chain joins TRBV27 to TRBJ2-7, with TRBD2 matching over 10 bases. The trim removed 7 bases at V and 2 bases at J, leaving 8 bases unmatched. Germline CDR1 and CDR2: MNHEY and SMNVEV (reference sequence). The length of the CDR3 is 15 residues. The CDR3 DNA reads TGTGCCAGCACACCTAGCGGGGGAGCTACCTACGAGCAGTACTTC. Amino acid sequence: CASTPSGGATYEQYF.

The chain is built from TRBV2 and TRBJ1-4; 7 bases are shared with TRBD1. Germline CDR1 is SNHLY and CDR2 is FYNNEI. The ends lost 8 bases at V and 2 bases at J; junction bases unmatched: 5. The CDR3 extends over 14 amino acids. CDR3 bases: TGTGCCAGCTGGACAGGTTCCACTAATGAAAAACTGTTTTTT. This codes for CASWTGSTNEKLFF.

V is TRBV5-4 and J is TRBJ2-7, with TRBD1 matching 9 bases. V lost 3 bases and J lost 4; bases outside the gene matches: 8. This CDR3 contains 15 residues. Germline V lookup: CDR1 SGHNT, CDR2 YYREEE (reference sequence). The CDR3 region is CASSSPGQGLYEQYF. The CDR3 bases are TGTGCCAGCAGCTCCCCGGGACAGGGTTTATACGAGCAGTACTTC.

The J gene is TRBJ1-5, the V gene TRBV7-9, with D maybe TRBD1 (5 bases). Germline CDR1 is SEHNR and CDR2 is FQNEAQ (reference sequence). Trimming pared 2 bases from V and 6 bases from J, leaving 20 bases between. This CDR3 is built from 17 residues. The CDR3 loop is CASSLTWGGRAPQPQHF. DNA of the CDR3: TGTGCCAGCAGCTTAACGTGGGGGGGGAGGGCACCTCAGCCCCAGCATTTT.

This clone appeared once. This chain joins TRBV3-1 (or the pseudogene TRBV3-2) and TRBJ2-3; tentatively, D is TRBD1 (5 bases). There are 14 residues in the CDR3. Germline CDR1 LGHDT, CDR2 YNNKEL (reference sequence). Trimming left V 6 bases short and J 0 bases short, with 10 bases between. DNA of the CDR3: TGTGCCAGCAGTAGACAGCCTAGCACAGATACGCAGTATTTT. Translated: CASSRQPSTDTQYF.

The chain employs TRBV19 and TRBJ1-6, with 7 bases fitting TRBD1. Trimming cost V 9 bases and J 8 bases; bases outside gene matches: 10. This CDR3 is 14 amino acids long. Germline-derived CDR1 and CDR2 are LNHDA and SQIVND (reference sequence). This CDR3 is CASGRQGMDSPLHF. The CDR3 coding sequence is TGTGCCAGCGGAAGACAGGGAATGGATTCACCCCTCCACTTT. Combining the CDR3 with reference TRBV19 and TRBJ1-6 gives the whole variable domain DGGITQSPKYLFRKEGQNVTLSCEQNLNHDAMYWYRQDPGQGLRLIYYSQIVNDFQKGDIAEGYSVSREKKESFPLTVTSAQKNPTAFYLCASGRQGMDSPLHFGNGTRLTVT.

This sequence joins TRBV13 and TRBJ1-2, with 10 bases lining up with TRBD1. After removal of 6 bases from V and 5 bases from J, the junction contained 12 bases not matched to a gene. Germline V gene data show CDR1 as PRHDT and CDR2 as FYEKMQ (reference sequence). The CDR3 covers 16 residues. CDR3 in DNA: TGTGCCAGCAGGCAAAGACAGGGGGCTTATATGTATGGCTACACCTTC. Encoded protein: CASRQRQGAYMYGYTF.

The chain combines TRBV5-1 with TRBJ2-2; D not certain. Germline-derived CDR1 and CDR2 are SGHRS and YFSETQ. The V gene lost 3 bases and the J gene lost 5 bases, with 11 bases spanning the gap. The CDR3 is 14 amino acids. The CDR3, as DNA: TGCGCCAGCAGCTCCACCATGAGGACCGGGGAGCTGTTTTTT. Its translation: CASSSTMRTGELFF. The full variable domain, with the rest looked up from reference TRBV5-1 and TRBJ2-2, is KAGVTQTPRYLIKTRGQQVTLSCSPISGHRSVSWYQQTPGQGLQFLFEYFSETQRNKGNFPGRFSGRQFSNSRSEMNVSTLELGDSALYLCASSSTMRTGELFFGEGSRLTVL.

The chain carries TRBV27 and TRBJ1-4; 9 bases map to TRBD1. The V gene's germline CDR1 is MNHEY and CDR2 SMNVEV (reference sequence). This CDR3 contains 15 residues. The V gene end was trimmed by 3 bases and the J gene end by 8 bases; junction bases not matched to a gene: 7. CDR3 amino acids: CASSFNRGRGEKLFF. CDR3 in DNA: TGTGCCAGCAGTTTTAACAGGGGGCGCGGAGAAAAACTGTTTTTT.